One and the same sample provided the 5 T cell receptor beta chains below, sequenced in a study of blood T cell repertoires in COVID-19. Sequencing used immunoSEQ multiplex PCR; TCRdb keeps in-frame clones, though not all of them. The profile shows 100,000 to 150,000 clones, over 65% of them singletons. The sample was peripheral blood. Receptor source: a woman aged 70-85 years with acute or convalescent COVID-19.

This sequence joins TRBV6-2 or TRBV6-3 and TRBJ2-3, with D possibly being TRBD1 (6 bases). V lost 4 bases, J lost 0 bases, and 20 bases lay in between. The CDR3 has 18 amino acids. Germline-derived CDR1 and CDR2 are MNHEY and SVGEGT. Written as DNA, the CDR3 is TGTGCCAGCAGTTTCGACCTCCAGGGGCGGATAAGCACAGATACGCAGTATTTT. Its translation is CASSFDLQGRISTDTQYF.

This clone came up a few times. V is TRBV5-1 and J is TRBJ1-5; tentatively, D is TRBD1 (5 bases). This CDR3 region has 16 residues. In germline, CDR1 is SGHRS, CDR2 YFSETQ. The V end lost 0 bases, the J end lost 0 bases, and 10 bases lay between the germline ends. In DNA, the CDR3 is TGCGCCAGCAGCTTGGGGCCAGGGAATAGCAATCAGCCCCAGCATTTT. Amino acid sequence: CASSLGPGNSNQPQHF.

CDR3 residues: CASRQGEKLFF. The CDR3 DNA sequence: TGCGCCAGCAGACAGGGGGAAAAACTGTTTTTT. The gene calls are TRBV5-1 and TRBJ1-4; 7 positions agree with TRBD1. The CDR3 has 11 residues. V lost 5 bases to trimming and J lost 8 bases; unmatched junction nucleotides: 0. In germline, CDR1 is SGHRS, CDR2 YFSETQ.

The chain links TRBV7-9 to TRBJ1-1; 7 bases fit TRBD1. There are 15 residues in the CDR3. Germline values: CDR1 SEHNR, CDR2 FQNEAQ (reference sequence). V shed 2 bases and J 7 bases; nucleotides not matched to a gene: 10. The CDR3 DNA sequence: TGTGCCAGCAGCTTACCGCACAGGGGAATTAATGAAGCTTTCTTT. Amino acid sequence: CASSLPHRGINEAFF.

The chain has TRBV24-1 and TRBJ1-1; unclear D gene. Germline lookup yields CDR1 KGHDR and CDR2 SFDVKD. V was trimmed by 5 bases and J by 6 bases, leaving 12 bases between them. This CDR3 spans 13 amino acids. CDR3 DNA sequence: TGTGCCACCAGTGCCAGAGTCCAGGCTGAAGCTTTCTTT. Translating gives CATSARVQAEAFF.